The T cell receptor (beta chain) under discussion was sequenced for a study of blood T cell repertoires in COVID-19. Study information: Samples of COVID-19 (acute and convalescent) were obtained from the United States, Italy and Spain. T cells, B-cell-depleted T cells, or PBMCs provided the cDNA or gDNA that served as material.

Sequenced by immunoSEQ multiplex PCR; TCRdb stores in-frame clones only, minus some. The repertoire holds hundreds of thousands of clones, with around 88% as singletons. The CDR3 runs to 14 residues. Looked up from germline, CDR1 is MGHRA and CDR2 is YSYEKL. Germline trimming cut 1 base from V and 5 bases from J; bases unmatched to any gene: 4. Adults between about 18 and 95 years of age took part from about 24 US areas. The TCR was taken from a woman younger than 45 who had been exposed to COVID-19. Sequences were obtained from PBMCs or T cells enriched from blood (not recorded which). The chain couples TRBV4-1 to TRBJ2-7, with TRBD2 matching over 8 bases. Written as DNA, the CDR3 is TGCGCCAGCAGCCAAGCGGGGGGGCCCCACGAGCAGTACTTC. Protein: CASSQAGGPHEQYF.